The 29 T cell receptor beta chains below come from one sample, sequenced in a study of prognosis after radiotherapy for stage I lung cancer. Two-round multiplex PCR on genomic DNA was the method by which TCR beta CDR3 was amplified. The first PCR round targeted every TRBV and TRBJ gene with specific primers. TCRdb re-derived calls from the multiplex PCR reads in MiXCR, one entry per CDR3 protein. Of tens of thousands of distinct CDR3 sequences in the sample, around 41% were seen once. The starting material was PBMCs, obtained before or after stereotactic body radiation therapy (not recorded which). Receptors originate from a donor aged 50 or older with non-small cell lung cancer.

This chain connects TRBV11-2 to TRBJ1-6, with D unresolved. The CDR3 extends over 14 amino acids. The germline V and J ends were trimmed by 2 bases and 10 bases, with 12 bases remaining between them. CDR1 is SGHAT and CDR2 is FQNNGV in the germline V gene. The CDR3 spells CASSLRQSGSPLHF. CDR3 bases: TGTGCCAGCAGCTTACGTCAGTCTGGGTCACCCCTCCACTTT.

The chain has TRBV5-1 and TRBJ2-7; no definite D call. Germline V gene sequence: CDR1 SGHRS, CDR2 YFSETQ. This CDR3 is built from 16 residues. The V end lost 6 bases, the J end lost 2 bases, and 21 bases lay between the germline ends. CDR3 sequence (DNA): TGCGCCAGCAACCAAGTGGTCTCTACGCAAACCTACGAGCAGTACTTC. Translation: CASNQVVSTQTYEQYF.

This clonotype was found many times. V and J are TRBV20-1 and TRBJ2-1; 11 bases are a match to TRBD2. Germline V gene sequence: CDR1 DFQATT, CDR2 SNEGSKA (reference sequence). The CDR3 length is 15 residues. The V gene end was trimmed by 1 base and the J gene end by 8 bases; junction bases not matched to a gene: 7. The CDR3 coding sequence is TGCAGTGCTAGAGCCCCTAGCGGGAGGTTGGATGAGCAGTTCTTC. Translating gives CSARAPSGRLDEQFF.

This clonotype showed up many times. This chain links TRBV9 with TRBJ2-2; D gene uncertain. Between the trimmed V and J ends, which lost 4 bases and 4 bases, there was a span of 8 bases. CDR3 length: 13 amino acids. Germline-derived CDR1 and CDR2 are SGDLS and YYNGEE. CDR3 in DNA: TGTGCCAGCAGCCCCCAGATCACCGGGGAGCTGTTTTTT. This translates into CASSPQITGELFF.

Many counts were recorded for this clonotype. This chain connects TRBV7-3 to TRBJ2-5; D may be TRBD1 or TRBD2 (5 bases each). Trimming cost V 3 bases and J 5 bases, with 10 bases left between them. Germline CDR1 is SGHTA and CDR2 is FQGTGA. The CDR3 has 13 residues. CDR3 loop: CASSFRWGETQYF. Written as DNA, the CDR3 is TGTGCCAGCAGCTTTCGGTGGGGGGAGACCCAGTACTTC.

In this sample, this clonotype turned up many times. The V gene is TRBV20-1, the J gene TRBJ2-2; no firm D call. Germline lookup yields CDR1 DFQATT and CDR2 SNEGSKA (reference sequence). The CDR3 runs 14 residues. V lost 3 bases and J lost 6, with 14 bases in between. CDR3 protein: CSASQPLSAGELFF. The CDR3 nucleotides are TGCAGTGCTAGTCAACCCCTGTCCGCCGGGGAGCTGTTTTTT.

The J gene is TRBJ2-2, the V gene TRBV2, with 8 bases identical to TRBD1. V dropped 7 bases and J dropped 2; count of bases not matched to a gene: 3. The CDR3 has 14 amino acids. Germline assignment: CDR1 SNHLY and CDR2 FYNNEI. The CDR3 here is CASNGQGNTGELFF. The CDR3 DNA reads as TGTGCCAGCAATGGACAGGGTAACACCGGGGAGCTGTTTTTT.

V usage is TRBV6-1 and J usage is TRBJ2-7; tentative D call: TRBD1 (6 bases). V gave up 7 bases and J gave up 3 bases, with 25 bases separating them. This CDR3 spans 17 amino acids. Germline assignment: CDR1 MNHNS and CDR2 SASEGT. As DNA, the CDR3 is TGTGCCAGCAAGTATATACAGGGAACGAGGCCCAACTACGAGCAGTACTTC. This codes for CASKYIQGTRPNYEQYF.

This clonotype was picked up many times. This chain uses TRBV2 with TRBJ2-3; no firm D call. This CDR3 is built from 15 residues. Germline values: CDR1 SNHLY, CDR2 FYNNEI. Trimming stripped 5 bases from V and 0 bases from J, with 12 bases between. The CDR3 protein is CASSSRRSSTDTQYF. CDR3 coding DNA: TGTGCCAGCAGTTCCCGGCGCTCTAGCACAGATACGCAGTATTTT.

In this sample, this clonotype turned up many times. The rearrangement uses TRBV6-1 and TRBJ1-1; D unclear. V gave up 3 bases and J gave up 4 bases, with 9 bases separating them. This CDR3 has 13 residues. CDR1 is MNHNS and CDR2 is SASEGT in the germline V gene. CDR3 sequence: CASSDLGVTEAFF. The CDR3 nucleotides read TGTGCCAGCAGTGACCTGGGAGTCACTGAAGCTTTCTTT.

At least ten counts were recorded for this clonotype. V gene TRBV4-1 combines with J gene TRBJ2-2; D is unresolved. Trimming took off 1 base at V and 0 bases at J, with 3 bases between the two ends. This CDR3 is 14 amino acids long. Germline V gene lookup returns CDR1 MGHRA and CDR2 YSYEKL. The CDR3 DNA is TGCGCCAGCAGCCAAGGGCCGAACACCGGGGAGCTGTTTTTT. This translates into CASSQGPNTGELFF.

As for this clonotype: A read error may be the cause here, since a much bigger clone is one base away. This rearrangement joins TRBV18 to TRBJ2-7; TRBD2 aligns across 13 bases. The CDR3 has 15 residues. Germline assignment: CDR1 KGHSH and CDR2 LQKENI. CDR3 DNA sequence: TGTGCCAGCTCATCCCGGACTAGCGGGAGCGGGAAGCAGCACTTC. Its translation is CASSSRTSGSGKQHF. Full variable domain (outside the CDR3, taken from reference TRBV18 and TRBJ2-7): NAGVMQNPRHLVRRRGQEARLRCSPMKGHSHVYWYRQLPEEGLKFMVYLQKENIIDESGMPKERFSAEFPKEGPSILRIQQVVRGDSAAYFCASSSRTSGSGKQHFGPGTRLTVT.

This chain uses TRBV19 with TRBJ2-3; TRBD1 is a possible D gene (5 bases). The germline CDR1 and CDR2 sequences are LNHDA and SQIVND (reference sequence). V was pared by 2 bases and J by 1 base, with 7 bases between. CDR3 length equals 14 residues. The CDR3: CASSIQGRTDTQYF. CDR3 nucleotide sequence: TGTGCCAGTAGTATACAGGGTCGCACAGATACGCAGTATTTT. Together with reference TRBV19 and TRBJ2-3, the CDR3 gives the full variable domain: DGGITQSPKYLFRKEGQNVTLSCEQNLNHDAMYWYRQDPGQGLRLIYYSQIVNDFQKGDIAEGYSVSREKKESFPLTVTSAQKNPTAFYLCASSIQGRTDTQYFGPGTRLTVL.

This chain connects TRBV12-3 or TRBV12-4 to TRBJ2-7, with TRBD2 as a possible D gene (6 bases). V lost 3 bases, J lost 3 bases, and 12 bases lay in between. CDR3 size: 14 residues. The CDR3 protein is CASSFGGIYYEQYF. CDR3 bases: TGTGCCAGCAGTTTCGGCGGGATATACTACGAGCAGTACTTC.

This clonotype was observed a few times. One end of the junction does not line up with germline, which may come from a read error. The V and J genes are TRBV5-1 and TRBJ2-5; D is possibly TRBD1 or TRBD2 (5 bases each). The CDR3 sequence is 15 residues long. Germline V CDR1 and CDR2: SGHRS, YFSETQ. CDR3 sequence: CAGSPGTNVRETQYF. CDR3 nucleotide sequence: TGCGCCGGCAGCCCCGGGACCAATGTCCGAGAGACCCAGTACTTC.

In the case of this clonotype: At one end the junction does not follow the germline gene, possibly because of a read error. This chain connects TRBV2 to TRBJ2-7; 9 nucleotides match TRBD2. Germline V CDR1 and CDR2: SNHLY, FYNNEI. The CDR3 consists of 15 residues. CDR3 loop: CASSVTSGFSYGQYF. In DNA, the CDR3 is TGTGCCAGCAGTGTGACTAGCGGATTTTCCTACGGGCAGTACTTC.

This clonotype has ten or more counts. The chain recombines TRBV11-2 with TRBJ2-3; D is uncertain. Trimming took off 3 bases at V and 5 bases at J, with 3 bases between the two ends. Per the germline V gene, CDR1 is SGHAT and CDR2 is FQNNGV. This CDR3 contains 11 residues. Here the CDR3 reads CASSLGDTQYF. The CDR3 DNA is TGTGCCAGCAGCTTGGGAGATACGCAGTATTTT.

The chain has TRBV20-1 and TRBJ2-7; 7 bases agree with TRBD2. V gave up 6 bases and J gave up 3 bases; unmatched junction bases: 2. Germline V gives CDR1 DFQATT, CDR2 SNEGSKA (reference sequence). This CDR3 contains 11 residues. The CDR3 protein is CSAASGYEQYF. The DNA of the CDR3 is TGCAGTGCGGCTAGCGGCTACGAGCAGTACTTC.

By share of the sample, this clonotype is medium-sized. V gene TRBV11-2 combines with J gene TRBJ2-2, with 10 bases matching TRBD1. The CDR3 has 16 amino acids. Germline-derived CDR1 and CDR2 are SGHAT and FQNNGV. With V trimmed by 5 bases and J by 3 bases, 6 bases remained unmatched. The CDR3 sequence is CASSPGTGDHTGELFF. The CDR3 region has the DNA TGTGCCAGCAGCCCTGGGACAGGGGACCACACCGGGGAGCTGTTTTTT.

The chain employs TRBV28 and TRBJ2-7; 9 nucleotides match TRBD2. V lost 6 bases, J lost 6 bases, and 9 bases stayed unmatched. There are 14 residues in the CDR3. Germline CDR1 and CDR2: MDHEN and SYDVKM. The CDR3 region has the DNA TGTGCCAGCAGGGTTAGCGGGAGTAGTGGCGAGCAGTACTTC. It encodes CASRVSGSSGEQYF.

As DNA, the CDR3 is TGTGCCAGCAGCTTAGAGACAGGCTACGAGCAGTACTTC. Translating gives CASSLETGYEQYF. The chain uses TRBV14 and TRBJ2-7; D is possibly TRBD1 (6 bases). The CDR3 spans 13 residues. Germline CDR1 is SGHDN and CDR2 is FVKESK. V was trimmed by 5 bases and J by 3 bases, leaving 11 bases between them.

The gene calls are TRBV19 and TRBJ2-1; D remains unclear. The CDR3 is 15 residues long. V shed 3 bases and J shed 5 bases, with 14 bases lying between them. Germline V gives CDR1 LNHDA, CDR2 SQIVND (reference sequence). CDR3 bases: TGTGCCAGTAGTATTGGCCCCGGACCCCACAATGAGCAGTTCTTC. It codes for CASSIGPGPHNEQFF.

For this clonotype: The likely explanation is a read error, given a far larger clone one base away. The CDR3 region is CARKEGFTDTQYF. The CDR3 DNA is TGTGCCAGAAAGGAGGGTTTCACAGATACGCAGTATTTT. J is TRBJ2-3 and V is TRBV6-8; tentatively, D is TRBD2 (6 bases). The germline gives CDR1 MNHGY, CDR2 SAAAGT. V was shortened by 9 bases and J by 2 bases, with 12 bases between the two germline ends. This CDR3 contains 13 residues.

This clonotype was counted many times. The V gene is TRBV2, the J gene TRBJ2-1; possibly TRBD2 for D (7 bases). The germline V gene has CDR1 SNHLY and CDR2 FYNNEI. Trimming shortened V by 5 bases and J by 8 bases, and 19 bases separated the two germline ends. CDR3 length: 15 amino acids. The chain's CDR3 is CASSLAGARSDEQFF. CDR3 DNA: TGTGCCAGCAGTCTGGCGGGGGCGAGGTCCGATGAGCAGTTCTTC.

This clonotype was seen at least ten times. The rearrangement uses TRBV14 and TRBJ1-1; 10 bases line up with TRBD1. There are 15 residues in the CDR3. CDR1 is SGHDN, CDR2 FVKESK, per germline. V lost 4 bases, J lost 6 bases, and 8 bases stayed unmatched. CDR3: CASSRQGAGNSEAFF. CDR3 bases: TGTGCCAGCAGCCGACAGGGGGCTGGAAACTCTGAAGCTTTCTTT.

This clonotype was detected many times. The V call is TRBV5-1, the J call TRBJ1-1, with TRBD1 matching 8 bases. Germline CDR1 SGHRS, CDR2 YFSETQ. Unmatched junction bases numbered 7, after V lost 2 bases and J lost 1 base. This CDR3 is built from 16 residues. CDR3 in amino acids: CASSFGQGAPNTEAFF. DNA for the CDR3: TGCGCCAGCAGCTTTGGGCAGGGGGCCCCGAACACTGAAGCTTTCTTT.

This clonotype was counted many times. The CDR3 DNA is TGTGCCAGCAGTCCAGGGACACAGACTGAAGCTTTCTTT. It is translated as CASSPGTQTEAFF. The genes are TRBV5-4 and TRBJ1-1, with TRBD1 as a possible D gene (6 bases). Per the germline V gene, CDR1 is SGHNT and CDR2 is YYREEE (reference sequence). V gave up 5 bases and J gave up 5 bases, with 13 bases separating them. The CDR3 totals 13 residues.

There are many counts of this clonotype. The chain carries TRBV7-6 and TRBJ2-5, with 7 nucleotides matching TRBD2. The V and J ends lost 1 base and 1 base, in that order; junction bases with no gene match: 0. The germline V gene has CDR1 SGHVS and CDR2 FNYEAQ. The CDR3 length is 14 residues. The DNA of the CDR3 is TGTGCCAGCAGCTTAGGGACTAGCCAAGAGACCCAGTACTTC. It specifies CASSLGTSQETQYF.

Details on this clonotype: A far larger clone is just one base off, so this is likely a read error. The chain combines TRBV6-2 or TRBV6-3 with TRBJ2-5, with 9 nucleotides matching TRBD1. This CDR3 comprises 16 residues. Per the germline V gene, CDR1 is MNHEY and CDR2 is SVGEGT. In nucleotides, the CDR3 is TGTGCCAGCAGTACTCACAATGACAGGGGGGGGGAGACCCATTACTTC. Protein: CASSTHNDRGGETHYF.